Below are 28 T cell receptor beta chains sequenced from a single sample in a study of cytomegalovirus exposure and HLA in healthy donors (dated by TCRdb to about 2017). The library was produced with the immunoSEQ multiplex PCR assay. For the multiplex PCR, a mixture combining 60 forward primers for TCR Vbeta segments and 13 reverse primers for TCR Jbeta segments was used. Imported from immuneACCESS, the table was reduced by TCRdb to in-frame sequences with V and J called. These copies leave out some clones; in studies compared against another copy, an unresolved V gene accounts for under half, and the cause of the remainder is not known. The sample has over 150,000 clones on record, just under 80% of them singletons. Of the sample, 1% falls within the top ten clones. Sequencing used PBMCs. Receptors originate from a woman aged 45-59 years in good health and CMV-seropositive.

The gene calls are TRBV19 and TRBJ2-1; 7 bases align to TRBD1. The germline V gene encodes CDR1 LNHDA and CDR2 SQIVND (reference sequence). The ends lost 4 bases at V and 4 bases at J; junction bases unmatched: 10. The length of the CDR3 is 16 residues. The CDR3 loop reads CASSTREGALYNEQFF. CDR3 DNA: TGTGCCAGTAGTACCCGAGAGGGGGCACTTTACAATGAGCAGTTCTTC.

This chain uses TRBV25-1 with TRBJ1-2, with 8 bases lining up with TRBD1. J gave up 8 bases and V 6 bases, and 8 bases lay outside the gene matches. Germline V gives CDR1 MGHDK, CDR2 SYGVNS. The CDR3 length is 13 residues. The CDR3 DNA is TGTGCCAGCAGGGAAACAGGGACAGGAGGCTACACCTTC. This sequence encodes CASRETGTGGYTF.

The genes are TRBV6-1 and TRBJ1-4; 8 nucleotides line up with TRBD1. V was pared by 8 bases and J by 5 bases, with 10 bases of the junction left unmatched. Germline V CDR1 and CDR2: MNHNS, SASEGT. This CDR3 region has 15 residues. The CDR3 DNA reads TGTGCCAGCCTACCGACAGGGGTGGGGAATGAAAAACTGTTTTTT. It encodes CASLPTGVGNEKLFF.

J is TRBJ2-1 and V is TRBV7-3; 11 bases line up with TRBD2. The length of the CDR3 is 13 residues. Germline loops: CDR1 SGHTA, CDR2 FQGTGA. With 5 bases clipped from V and 11 bases from J, the junction kept 5 bases outside the gene matches. The CDR3 loop reads CASSILAGGQQFF. The CDR3 nucleotides are TGTGCCAGCAGCATCCTAGCGGGGGGCCAGCAGTTCTTC.

The J gene is TRBJ2-1, the V gene TRBV30; the D is unclear. The V end lost 0 bases, the J end lost 10 bases, and 16 bases lay between the germline ends. Germline loops: CDR1 GTSNPN, CDR2 SVGIG (reference sequence). The CDR3 has 14 amino acids. The CDR3 region is CAWSVWRSGLEQFF. The CDR3 region has the DNA TGTGCCTGGAGTGTATGGCGGTCGGGTTTAGAGCAGTTCTTC.

By sample fraction, this clone is medium-sized. The chain uses TRBV27 and TRBJ2-1; D call uncertain. Deletions cut 6 bases from V and 0 bases from J, with 15 bases between. Germline-derived CDR1 and CDR2 are MNHEY and SMNVEV (reference sequence). This CDR3 is 16 amino acids long. The CDR3, as DNA: TGTGCCAGCAGGACGGAGAAATACCCCTCCTACAATGAGCAGTTCTTC. It encodes CASRTEKYPSYNEQFF.

This clone was detected only once. The chain joins TRBV9 to TRBJ2-7; 10 bases are shared with TRBD1. J was trimmed by 4 bases and V by 3 bases; bases with no gene match: 10. CDR1 is SGDLS, CDR2 YYNGEE, per germline. This CDR3 is built from 16 residues. CDR3 sequence reads: CASSADATGGGYEQYF. The CDR3 DNA reads as TGTGCCAGCAGCGCTGACGCGACAGGGGGCGGATACGAGCAGTACTTC.

This sequence joins TRBV5-1 and TRBJ2-1; no clear D. Trimming removed 0 bases at V and 2 bases at J, with 9 bases between. Germline CDR1 is SGHRS and CDR2 is YFSETQ. The CDR3 loop spans 15 amino acids. CDR3 sequence (DNA): TGCGCCAGCAGCTTGGATGGTGGCACCTACAATGAGCAGTTCTTC. Translated: CASSLDGGTYNEQFF.

The chain carries TRBV7-2 and TRBJ1-1, with TRBD1 matching over 9 bases. The ends lost 3 bases at V and 12 bases at J; junction bases unmatched: 14. This CDR3 has 15 residues. The germline V gene encodes CDR1 SGHTA and CDR2 FQGNSA. Here the CDR3 reads CASSFSHSGQGVSFF. The CDR3, as DNA: TGTGCCAGCAGCTTTTCTCATTCGGGACAGGGAGTTTCTTTCTTT. Full variable domain (outside the CDR3, taken from reference TRBV7-2 and TRBJ1-1): GAGVSQSPSNKVTEKGKDVELRCDPISGHTALYWYRQSLGQGLEFLIYFQGNSAPDKSGLPSDRFSAERTGGSVSTLTIQRTQQEDSAVYLCASSFSHSGQGVSFFGQGTRLTVV.

The gene calls are TRBV6-6 and TRBJ2-3; a possible D gene is TRBD2 (5 bases). CDR3 length: 14 residues. Trimming took 2 bases from V and 4 from J, leaving 10 bases between them. Germline CDR1 MNHNY, CDR2 SVGAGI (reference sequence). CDR3 coding DNA: TGTGCCAGCAGTTACGGTAGCGTCGCAGATACGCAGTATTTT. This codes for CASSYGSVADTQYF.

This clone was counted a few times. The V gene is TRBV10-3, the J gene TRBJ1-1; 8 bases fit TRBD1. The CDR3 is 15 amino acids. Trimming removed 4 bases from V and 1 base from J; junction bases left unmatched: 5. Germline loops: CDR1 ENHRY, CDR2 SYGVKD. The CDR3 nucleotides are TGTGCCATCAGTGGGGGGACAGGCTGGAACACTGAAGCTTTCTTT. It specifies CAISGGTGWNTEAFF.

This clone occurred once. This rearrangement joins TRBV6-1 to TRBJ2-3; D is perhaps TRBD1 (7 bases). The ends were cut back, 4 bases at V and 3 bases at J, with 11 bases in the middle. This CDR3 is built from 14 residues. Germline V gene lookup returns CDR1 MNHNS and CDR2 SASEGT. CDR3 sequence reads: CASSGRGRTDTQYF. In DNA, the CDR3 is TGTGCCAGCAGTGGGAGGGGGCGGACAGATACGCAGTATTTT.

A few counts support this clone. The rearrangement uses TRBV5-4 and TRBJ2-7; TRBD2 matches 10 bases. This CDR3 has 14 residues. V lost 5 bases and J lost 4; bases outside the gene matches: 6. CDR1 and CDR2 (germline): SGHNT, YYREEE (reference sequence). The CDR3 region has the DNA TGTGCCAGCAGGACTAGCGGGTCGGATTACGAGCAGTACTTC. This sequence encodes CASRTSGSDYEQYF.

The genes are TRBV19 and TRBJ1-1, with TRBD1 identical over 9 bases. J lost 4 bases, V lost 5 bases, and 5 bases had no gene match. Germline V gene data show CDR1 as LNHDA and CDR2 as SQIVND (reference sequence). The CDR3 consists of 14 residues. CDR3 loop: CASSLQGASTEAFF. CDR3 DNA sequence: TGTGCCAGTAGTCTACAGGGGGCAAGCACTGAAGCTTTCTTT.

Note on this clone: An end of the junction does not agree with germline; a read error may underlie this. This chain links TRBV7-9 with TRBJ1-1; D gene uncertain. Germline V gene lookup returns CDR1 SEHNR and CDR2 FQNEAQ (reference sequence). This CDR3 region has 15 residues. Here the CDR3 reads CSSSLTRAKNTEAFF. The CDR3 DNA reads as TGTTCCAGCAGCCTAACCCGCGCGAAGAACACTGAAGCTTTCTTT. Drawing the rest from reference TRBV7-9 and TRBJ1-1, the complete variable domain is DTGVSQNPRHKITKRGQNVTFRCDPISEHNRLYWYRQTLGQGPEFLTYFQNEAQLEKSRLLSDRFSAERPKGSFSTLEIQRTEQGDSAMYLCSSSLTRAKNTEAFFGQGTRLTVV.

This chain joins TRBV13 and TRBJ2-3, with D unresolved. Between the trimmed V and J ends, which lost 0 bases and 2 bases, there was a span of 9 bases. CDR3 size: 15 residues. The germline V gene has CDR1 PRHDT and CDR2 FYEKMQ (reference sequence). CDR3 loop: CASSLGRQHTDTQYF. In DNA, the CDR3 is TGTGCCAGCAGCTTAGGGCGGCAGCACACAGATACGCAGTATTTT.

The chain recombines TRBV19 with TRBJ1-2, with D unresolved. CDR1 and CDR2 (germline): LNHDA, SQIVND (reference sequence). The CDR3 runs 11 residues. The V end was cut by 6 bases, the J end by 6 bases, with 8 bases between. The CDR3 DNA reads TGTGCCAGTAGACTCCCGGATGGCTACACCTTC. This encodes CASRLPDGYTF. Looking up the rest from reference TRBV19 and TRBJ1-2 gives the full variable domain: DGGITQSPKYLFRKEGQNVTLSCEQNLNHDAMYWYRQDPGQGLRLIYYSQIVNDFQKGDIAEGYSVSREKKESFPLTVTSAQKNPTAFYLCASRLPDGYTFGSGTRLTVV.

The genes are TRBV19 and TRBJ1-6; the match to TRBD1 covers 8 bases. The germline V gene encodes CDR1 LNHDA and CDR2 SQIVND (reference sequence). The V segment lost 4 bases and the J segment 7 bases; nucleotides outside the gene matches: 6. This CDR3 is 15 amino acids long. This CDR3 reads CASSTLQGGNSPLHF. CDR3 DNA sequence: TGTGCCAGTAGTACCTTACAGGGGGGCAATTCACCCCTCCACTTT.

The V call is TRBV30, the J call TRBJ1-5, with a weak D call TRBD1 (5 bases). Germline assignment: CDR1 GTSNPN and CDR2 SVGIG (reference sequence). CDR3 length: 13 residues. Trimming removed 5 bases from V and 9 bases from J, with 17 bases in between. The CDR3 coding sequence is TGTGCCTGGGGGGCGAAGGGGCGCGGGCCCCAGCATTTT. Amino acids: CAWGAKGRGPQHF.

This chain links TRBV28 with TRBJ1-1; 8 nucleotides match TRBD1. The CDR3 runs to 16 residues. The J segment lost 1 base and the V segment lost 5 bases, leaving 9 bases of the junction unmatched. Germline loops: CDR1 MDHEN, CDR2 SYDVKM. CDR3 coding DNA: TGTGCCAGCAGTGTCCGCCAGGGGGCTAGGAACACTGAAGCTTTCTTT. Protein product: CASSVRQGARNTEAFF.

The chain recombines TRBV4-2 with TRBJ1-5, with D possibly matching TRBD1 (5 bases). This CDR3 contains 14 residues. The germline V gene encodes CDR1 LGHNA and CDR2 YNFKEQ. Trimming removed 0 bases at V and 7 bases at J, with 10 bases between. CDR3: CASSQDQGGQPQHF. CDR3 nucleotides: TGTGCCAGCAGCCAAGATCAGGGAGGCCAGCCCCAGCATTTT.

The chain has TRBV6-5 and TRBJ1-1; perhaps TRBD1 as D (5 bases). Looked up from germline, CDR1 is MNHEY and CDR2 is SVGAGI. This CDR3 is 14 amino acids long. Trimming removed 6 bases at V and 4 bases at J, with 15 bases between. The CDR3 is CASRRWTRATEAFF. The CDR3 DNA is TGTGCCAGCAGAAGATGGACCAGGGCCACTGAAGCTTTCTTT.

This chain connects TRBV28 to TRBJ1-5; TRBD1 matches at 7 bases. V was clipped by 4 bases and J by 0 bases; unmatched bases: 6. Germline CDR1 reads MDHEN; CDR2 reads SYDVKM. The CDR3 extends over 16 amino acids. CDR3 in amino acids: CASSSPTGISNQPQHF. CDR3 sequence (DNA): TGTGCCAGCAGTTCCCCGACAGGGATTAGCAATCAGCCCCAGCATTTT.

The V gene is TRBV19, the J gene TRBJ1-5; unclear D gene. Germline lookup yields CDR1 LNHDA and CDR2 SQIVND (reference sequence). The CDR3 extends over 15 amino acids. V was pared by 6 bases and J by 2 bases, with 14 bases between. CDR3 sequence reads: CASRRDSGGNQPQHF. The CDR3 nucleotides read TGTGCCAGTAGACGCGACTCCGGGGGCAATCAGCCCCAGCATTTT.

V and J are TRBV5-6 and TRBJ2-7; D is unclear. V lost 2 bases and J 5 bases, leaving 17 bases between the germline ends. CDR3 length equals 15 residues. The germline CDR1 and CDR2 sequences are SGHDT and YYEEEE. CDR3 amino acids: CASSFYQPAVNEQYF. For the CDR3, the DNA is TGTGCCAGCAGCTTTTACCAGCCGGCGGTGAACGAGCAGTACTTC.

The CDR3 region is CASSELAGGLTRAFF. The CDR3 DNA is TGTGCCAGCAGTGAGCTAGCGGGAGGGCTCACCAGGGCGTTCTTC. The chain joins TRBV6-4 to TRBJ2-1, with TRBD2 identical over 12 bases. CDR1 is MRHNA, CDR2 SNTAGT, per germline. With 3 bases clipped from V and 15 bases from J, the junction kept 12 bases outside the gene matches. The CDR3 runs to 15 residues.

V gene TRBV19 combines with J gene TRBJ2-5; 8 bases are shared with TRBD1. The J call is uncertain, as TRBJ2-7 better fits the DNA end. CDR1 LNHDA and CDR2 SQIVND come from the germline V gene (reference sequence). The CDR3 runs to 14 residues. This chain's CDR3 is CASSIRTGSYEQYF. The DNA of the CDR3 is TGTGCCAGTAGTATCCGGACAGGGAGCTACGAGCAGTACTTC.

The J gene is TRBJ2-5, the V gene TRBV4-1; D gene ambiguous. The J call may be wrong; the DNA end is better matched by TRBJ2-7. Germline V CDR1 and CDR2: MGHRA, YSYEKL. This CDR3 spans 15 amino acids. The DNA for the CDR3 is TGCGCCAGCAGCCAAGGCGGCCTTTCCCCCTACGAGCAGTACTTC. Its translation is CASSQGGLSPYEQYF.